The next 29 T cell receptor beta chains were all read from a single sample in a study of cytomegalovirus exposure and HLA in healthy donors. Primers for the PCR totalled 60 Vbeta and 13 Jbeta. Some clones are missing from TCRdb's copy, which holds only in-frame ones; the method was immunoSEQ multiplex PCR. Of some 98,000 clones listed, roughly 86% were seen once; the top ten hold over 9%. The specimen sequenced was PBMCs. The source is a human donor in good health.

This clone is categorized as medium-sized. This sample also contains other DNA sequences that code for the same CDR3. This chain links TRBV27 with TRBJ2-1, with 8 bases fitting TRBD2. J gave up 6 bases and V 5 bases, and 0 bases lay outside the gene matches. The CDR3 runs 12 residues. Germline V gives CDR1 MNHEY, CDR2 SMNVEV (reference sequence). CDR3 nucleotide sequence: TGTGCCAGCAGTGGGACTAGCAATGAGCAGTTCTTC. It specifies CASSGTSNEQFF.

This clone appeared a few times. V usage is TRBV7-8 and J usage is TRBJ2-7, with 7 bases aligning to TRBD2. CDR1 SGHVS and CDR2 FQNEAQ come from the germline V gene. Trimming at V came to 1 base and at J to 1 base, leaving 10 bases not matched to a gene. The CDR3 covers 17 residues. CDR3 amino acids: CASSLGPGGSKSYEQYF. CDR3 coding DNA: TGTGCCAGCAGCTTAGGACCAGGCGGGAGTAAGTCCTACGAGCAGTACTTC.

The V gene is TRBV5-1, the J gene TRBJ1-4; D is uncertain. The CDR3 is 15 amino acids. CDR1 and CDR2 from the germline V gene are SGHRS and YFSETQ. V was shortened by 0 bases and J by 2 bases, with 8 bases between the two germline ends. This CDR3 is CASSLGHATNEKLFF. In nucleotides, the CDR3 is TGCGCCAGCAGCTTGGGGCATGCCACTAATGAAAAACTGTTTTTT.

V is TRBV7-2 and J is TRBJ1-5; 8 bases agree with TRBD1. Germline CDR1 is SGHTA and CDR2 is FQGNSA. The CDR3 totals 17 residues. Losses at the gene ends were 1 base for V and 4 bases for J; bases not matched to a gene: 9. CDR3 sequence reads: CASSLGGAGGRNQPQHF. The CDR3 DNA reads TGTGCCAGCAGCTTAGGAGGGGCAGGGGGCAGGAATCAGCCCCAGCATTTT.

The CDR3 protein is CASSPLTSGGADSDTQYF. CDR3 in DNA: TGTGCCAGCAGCCCATTGACTAGCGGGGGGGCCGATTCAGATACGCAGTATTTT. The chain has TRBV11-2 and TRBJ2-3; TRBD2 aligns across 14 bases. The CDR3 extends over 18 amino acids. The germline gives CDR1 SGHAT, CDR2 FQNNGV. J gave up 4 bases and V 5 bases, and 11 bases lay outside the gene matches. Variable domain in full (rest from reference TRBV11-2 and TRBJ2-3): EAGVAQSPRYKIIEKRQSVAFWCNPISGHATLYWYQQILGQGPKLLIQFQNNGVVDDSQLPKDRFSAERLKGVDSTLKIQPAKLEDSAVYLCASSPLTSGGADSDTQYFGPGTRLTVL.

This clone was observed a few times. The rearrangement uses TRBV19 and TRBJ1-2; possibly TRBD1 for D (5 bases). CDR3 length: 13 amino acids. Germline V gene lookup returns CDR1 LNHDA and CDR2 SQIVND (reference sequence). The V and J ends lost 6 bases and 3 bases respectively, with 11 bases between them. In nucleotides, the CDR3 is TGTGCCAGTAGGGCTACCAGGGACTATGGCTACACCTTC. This sequence encodes CASRATRDYGYTF.

J is TRBJ1-2 and V is TRBV5-1; 10 bases line up with TRBD1. V was pared by 4 bases and J by 5 bases, with 5 bases of the junction left unmatched. This CDR3 contains 14 residues. CDR1 is SGHRS and CDR2 is YFSETQ in the germline V gene. In DNA form, the CDR3 reads TGCGCCAGCAGCGTCGGGACAGGGGCATATGGCTACACCTTC. Its translation is CASSVGTGAYGYTF. Using reference TRBV5-1 and TRBJ1-2 for the parts outside the CDR3, the full variable domain is KAGVTQTPRYLIKTRGQQVTLSCSPISGHRSVSWYQQTPGQGLQFLFEYFSETQRNKGNFPGRFSGRQFSNSRSEMNVSTLELGDSALYLCASSVGTGAYGYTFGSGTRLTVV.

This clone was observed a single time. V is TRBV19 and J is TRBJ2-6; TRBD1 matches at 12 bases. This CDR3 region has 17 residues. The ends lost 8 bases at V and 0 bases at J; junction bases unmatched: 5. From germline, CDR1 is LNHDA and CDR2 SQIVND (reference sequence). The CDR3 is CASSKGQGASGANVLTF. In nucleotides, the CDR3 is TGTGCCAGTTCCAAGGGACAGGGGGCCTCTGGGGCCAACGTCCTGACTTTC.

The J gene is TRBJ2-7, the V gene TRBV5-1; 8 bases are a match to TRBD1. The V and J ends lost 4 bases and 4 bases, in that order; junction bases with no gene match: 4. CDR1 SGHRS and CDR2 YFSETQ come from the germline V gene. This CDR3 has 13 amino acids. Written as DNA, the CDR3 is TGCGCCAGCAGCCCCCGGGACAGGTACGAGCAGTACTTC. It codes for CASSPRDRYEQYF. Supplemented by reference TRBV5-1 and TRBJ2-7, the full variable domain reads KAGVTQTPRYLIKTRGQQVTLSCSPISGHRSVSWYQQTPGQGLQFLFEYFSETQRNKGNFPGRFSGRQFSNSRSEMNVSTLELGDSALYLCASSPRDRYEQYFGPGTRLTVT.

The chain links TRBV7-3 to TRBJ2-6; TRBD2 matches at 8 bases. This CDR3 region has 18 residues. After removal of 7 bases from V and 1 base from J, the junction contained 12 bases not matched to a gene. Looked up from germline, CDR1 is SGHTA and CDR2 is FQGTGA. The CDR3 sequence: CASKKAASGRSGANVLTF. CDR3 in DNA: TGTGCCAGCAAAAAGGCGGCTAGCGGGCGGTCTGGGGCCAACGTCCTGACTTTC. Variable domain in full (rest from reference TRBV7-3 and TRBJ2-6): GAGVSQTPSNKVTEKGKYVELRCDPISGHTALYWYRQSLGQGPEFLIYFQGTGAADDSGLPNDRFFAVRPEGSVSTLKIQRTERGDSAVYLCASKKAASGRSGANVLTFGAGSRLTVL.

There are a few counts of this clone. The chain links TRBV5-4 to TRBJ2-1; TRBD2 is a possible D gene (5 bases). In germline, CDR1 is SGHNT, CDR2 YYREEE (reference sequence). Trimming cost V 0 bases and J 10 bases, with 11 bases left between them. This CDR3 comprises 13 residues. Here the CDR3 reads CASSLGLAGEQFF. Written as DNA, the CDR3 is TGTGCCAGCAGCTTGGGGCTAGCTGGCGAGCAGTTCTTC.

This rearrangement joins TRBV5-6 to TRBJ2-7, with 11 bases aligning to TRBD1. This CDR3 has 13 residues. Germline V gene data show CDR1 as SGHDT and CDR2 as YYEEEE. V was pared by 6 bases and J by 4 bases, with 3 bases of the junction left unmatched. The CDR3 DNA reads as TGTGCCAGCACCGGGACAGGGGGTTACGAGCAGTACTTC. This gives the protein CASTGTGGYEQYF.

The chain uses TRBV2 and TRBJ2-1; TRBD1 might be the D (6 bases). This CDR3 is 15 amino acids long. V shed 3 bases and J shed 1 base, with 10 bases lying between them. CDR1 is SNHLY, CDR2 FYNNEI, per germline. The chain's CDR3 is CASSDDRRSYNEQFF. The CDR3 coding sequence is TGTGCCAGCAGTGACGACAGGCGATCCTACAATGAGCAGTTCTTC.

This clone was seen a handful of times. This chain links TRBV6-5 with TRBJ1-4; 8 nucleotides agree with TRBD1. The CDR3 length is 15 residues. CDR1 is MNHEY, CDR2 SVGAGI, per germline. V lost 6 bases and J lost 5; bases outside the gene matches: 8. CDR3 nucleotides: TGTGCCAGCAGACGGGACAGGAACGTAAATGAAAAACTGTTTTTT. Amino acid sequence: CASRRDRNVNEKLFF.

This clone occurred a few times. The chain combines TRBV7-3 with TRBJ2-5; TRBD1 matches at 8 bases. From germline, CDR1 is SGHTA and CDR2 FQGTGA. CDR3 length equals 15 residues. The V segment lost 5 bases and the J segment 5 bases; nucleotides outside the gene matches: 10. CDR3 amino acids: CASSPDRGFVETQYF. The CDR3 nucleotides read TGTGCCAGCAGCCCCGACAGGGGTTTTGTGGAGACCCAGTACTTC. The full variable domain, with the rest looked up from reference TRBV7-3 and TRBJ2-5, is GAGVSQTPSNKVTEKGKYVELRCDPISGHTALYWYRQSLGQGPEFLIYFQGTGAADDSGLPNDRFFAVRPEGSVSTLKIQRTERGDSAVYLCASSPDRGFVETQYFGPGTRLLVL.

This clone was seen a single time. The gene calls are TRBV7-8 and TRBJ2-7; 8 nucleotides match TRBD1. V trimming: 5 bases; J trimming: 2 bases; junction bases outside the gene matches: 8. Germline loops: CDR1 SGHVS, CDR2 FQNEAQ. The CDR3 length is 15 residues. The CDR3 loop reads CASSPTGAGAYEQYF. In DNA form, the CDR3 reads TGTGCCAGCAGCCCGACAGGGGCCGGGGCCTACGAGCAGTACTTC. The full variable domain, with the rest looked up from reference TRBV7-8 and TRBJ2-7, is GAGVSQSPRYKVAKRGQDVALRCDPISGHVSLFWYQQALGQGPEFLTYFQNEAQLDKSGLPSDRFFAERPEGSVSTLKIQRTQQEDSAVYLCASSPTGAGAYEQYFGPGTRLTVT.

CDR3 region: CASNRGRGSNQPQHF. The CDR3, as DNA: TGTGCCAGCAATCGAGGGCGCGGAAGCAATCAGCCCCAGCATTTT. The chain couples TRBV6-1 to TRBJ1-5; D gene ambiguous. This CDR3 contains 15 residues. The V and J ends lost 7 bases and 1 base respectively, with 14 bases between them. Germline-derived CDR1 and CDR2 are MNHNS and SASEGT.

This sequence joins TRBV2 and TRBJ2-2; 10 nucleotides agree with TRBD1. CDR1 and CDR2 (germline): SNHLY, FYNNEI. The junction had 8 bases not matched to a gene; V was cut back by 6 bases and J by 7 bases. CDR3 length: 15 residues. The CDR3 bases are TGTGCCAGCAGAATTGACAGGGGGCAGATCGGGGAGCTGTTTTTT. Its translation: CASRIDRGQIGELFF.

This sequence joins TRBV7-2 and TRBJ2-3, with 9 bases that match TRBD2. J gave up 3 bases and V 2 bases, and 3 bases lay outside the gene matches. This CDR3 is built from 15 residues. CDR1 and CDR2 (germline): SGHTA, FQGNSA. The CDR3 nucleotides read TGTGCCAGCAGCTTACTGCGGGGGGGTACAGATACGCAGTATTTT. Translated: CASSLLRGGTDTQYF.

This chain connects TRBV11-1 to TRBJ1-5, with a possible D match to TRBD1 (6 bases). V gave up 7 bases and J gave up 3 bases, with 22 bases separating them. Germline CDR1 and CDR2: SGHAT and FQDESV (reference sequence). CDR3 length: 17 amino acids. The CDR3 reads CASNHKHLRGVNQPQHF. The CDR3 DNA follows: TGTGCCAGCAACCACAAGCATCTCAGGGGCGTCAATCAGCCCCAGCATTTT. The variable domain in full, with the rest retrieved from reference TRBV11-1 and TRBJ1-5, is EAEVAQSPRYKITEKSQAVAFWCDPISGHATLYWYRQILGQGPELLVQFQDESVVDDSQLPKDRFSAERLKGVDSTLKIQPAELGDSAMYLCASNHKHLRGVNQPQHFGDGTRLSIL.

This clone was counted only a few times. This CDR3 is CASRQQNTEAFF. In DNA form, the CDR3 reads TGCGCCAGCAGACAGCAGAACACTGAAGCTTTCTTT. The V gene is TRBV5-1, the J gene TRBJ1-1; D unclear. Germline values: CDR1 SGHRS, CDR2 YFSETQ. The CDR3 extends over 12 amino acids. Trimming shortened V by 5 bases and J by 1 base, and 6 bases separated the two germline ends.

This chain joins TRBV27 and TRBJ2-7; TRBD1 is a possible D gene (5 bases). CDR3 length: 13 residues. Deletions cut 6 bases from V and 3 bases from J, with 12 bases between. Per germline, CDR1 MNHEY and CDR2 SMNVEV (reference sequence). The CDR3 loop is CASSTGRFYEQYF. Written as DNA, the CDR3 is TGTGCCAGCAGCACAGGCCGGTTCTACGAGCAGTACTTC.

The rearrangement joins TRBV7-9 to TRBJ2-7; 10 nucleotides agree with TRBD2. Germline CDR1 is SEHNR and CDR2 is FQNEAQ (reference sequence). V trimming: 5 bases; J trimming: 2 bases; junction bases outside the gene matches: 6. The CDR3 is made up of 15 amino acids. The DNA of the CDR3 is TGTGCCAGCAGCCACTGGACTAGCGGCACCTACGAGCAGTACTTC. Its translation is CASSHWTSGTYEQYF.

In this sample, this clone turned up a few times. The chain carries TRBV6-5 and TRBJ1-2; possible D gene TRBD1, 6 bases. Germline assignment: CDR1 MNHEY and CDR2 SVGAGI. Trimming shortened V by 5 bases and J by 4 bases, and 8 bases separated the two germline ends. CDR3 length: 12 residues. The CDR3 DNA is TGTGCCAGCAGTCAGGGGTTCTATGGCTACACCTTC. Amino acids: CASSQGFYGYTF.

The chain combines TRBV15 with TRBJ2-5; D may be TRBD2 (7 bases). Trimming shortened V by 0 bases and J by 1 base, and 9 bases separated the two germline ends. The CDR3 sequence is 15 residues long. CDR1 and CDR2 (germline): LNHNV, YYDKDF (reference sequence). CDR3 DNA sequence: TGTGCCACCAGCAGAGATCGGGGGGCCCAAGAGACCCAGTACTTC. This codes for CATSRDRGAQETQYF.

The chain employs TRBV4-3 and TRBJ1-1; TRBD1 is a possible D gene (6 bases). The CDR3 runs 15 residues. Germline V gives CDR1 LGHNA, CDR2 YSLEER. The V end lost 2 bases, the J end lost 7 bases, and 17 bases lay between the germline ends. This chain's CDR3 is CASSQIEGHWGEAFF. In DNA, the CDR3 is TGCGCCAGCAGCCAAATCGAGGGACACTGGGGTGAAGCTTTCTTT.

This sequence joins TRBV9 and TRBJ2-5; TRBD2 might be the D (5 bases). From germline, CDR1 is SGDLS and CDR2 YYNGEE. V lost 3 bases, J lost 5 bases, and 17 bases lay in between. The CDR3 covers 15 residues. CDR3 sequence (DNA): TGTGCCAGCAGCGCTCTCGATCGGGGTGGGGAGACCCAGTACTTC. Translating it yields CASSALDRGGETQYF.

This rearrangement joins TRBV7-8 to TRBJ2-7, with a weak D call TRBD1 (5 bases). Germline values: CDR1 SGHVS, CDR2 FQNEAQ. The CDR3 totals 13 residues. The V and J ends lost 1 base and 5 bases respectively, with 9 bases between them. This chain's CDR3 is CASSLVLRDEQYF. The CDR3 DNA reads TGTGCCAGCAGCTTAGTTCTCAGGGACGAGCAGTACTTC.

V is TRBV6-5 and J is TRBJ1-6; D remains unclear. V lost 0 bases, J lost 2 bases, and 8 bases lay in between. The CDR3 consists of 16 residues. In germline, CDR1 is MNHEY, CDR2 SVGAGI. For the CDR3, the DNA is TGTGCCAGCAGTTACTCGAGTAGCCCCTATAATTCACCCCTCCACTTT. Translation gives CASSYSSSPYNSPLHF.